The source of this T cell receptor beta chain is a study of blood T cell repertoires in COVID-19. Study-wide background: Sources were T cells, B-cell-depleted T cells, or PBMCs; the material itself was cDNA or gDNA.

Using immunoSEQ multiplex PCR, the repertoire was profiled, and TCRdb retains in-frame clones only, with some absent. The sample has roughly 110,000 clones, 84% seen once; the top ten hold 11% to 15%. The CDR3 has 20 residues. After removal of 5 bases from V and 1 base from J, the junction contained 20 bases not matched to a gene. Germline CDR1 is SGHVS and CDR2 is FQNEAQ. The chain couples TRBV7-8 to TRBJ2-3, with 8 bases lining up with TRBD2. This clonotype originated in a woman aged 55-70 years with acute or convalescent COVID-19. Sequenced sample: peripheral blood. CDR3 in amino acids: CASSPRPLAGGGLGTDTQYF. CDR3 DNA sequence: TGTGCCAGCAGCCCCAGGCCCCTGGCGGGAGGAGGTCTGGGCACAGATACGCAGTATTTT. The full variable domain, its missing parts supplied by reference TRBV7-8 and TRBJ2-3, is GAGVSQSPRYKVAKRGQDVALRCDPISGHVSLFWYQQALGQGPEFLTYFQNEAQLDKSGLPSDRFFAERPEGSVSTLKIQRTQQEDSAVYLCASSPRPLAGGGLGTDTQYFGPGTRLTVL.